The TCR beta chain described here comes from a study of Ad26.COV2.S vaccination and SARS-CoV-2 variants. Study-wide points: Across vaccine and placebo recipients, the breadth of non-spike TCRs was similar.

To note about this clone: Its target is unknown.

As to treatment: some 20 received Ad26.COV2.S at low or high dose, single or two shots; five or six received placebo; per-sample allocation not given. Vaccine and placebo recipients were sampled on day 63 after the first injection. CDR3 length: 14 amino acids. The V gene end was trimmed by 5 bases and the J gene end by 2 bases; junction bases not matched to a gene: 3. The germline CDR1 and CDR2 sequences are LNHNV and YYDKDF (reference sequence). The method was immunoSEQ multiplex PCR; TCRdb's version includes in-frame clones alone and lacks a portion of them. Among 350,000 to 450,000 clones listed, about nine tenths were seen once.

Sequences were derived from peripheral blood, sampled in a trial of Ad26.COV2.S vaccine versus placebo. The TCR was taken from a person between 18 and 65 years old who received the Ad26.COV2.S COVID-19 vaccine or a placebo. V usage is TRBV15 and J usage is TRBJ2-7, with 10 bases that match TRBD1. CDR3 in DNA: TGTGCCACCAGCCCAGACAGGGGGCCCTACGAGCAGTACTTC. Its translation is CATSPDRGPYEQYF. The whole variable domain, filled in from reference TRBV15 and TRBJ2-7, reads DAMVIQNPRYQVTQFGKPVTLSCSQTLNHNVMYWYQQKSSQAPKLLFHYYDKDFNNEADTPDNFQSRRPNTSFCFLDIRSPGLGDTAMYLCATSPDRGPYEQYFGPGTRLTVT.